This record looks at one T cell receptor (beta chain) sequence and its context. Constant-segment primers and 5'RACE yielded cDNA libraries for TCR alpha and TCR beta, each carrying sample barcodes and UMIs. In TCRdb, the 5' RACE reads were re-called with MiXCR into one record per CDR3 protein. Of around 440,000 distinct CDR3 sequences listed, about 20% are singletons. This specimen comes from a study of T-cell memory formation after mild COVID-19. The CDR3 runs to 11 residues. V was cut by 8 bases and J by 5 bases, with 10 bases left in between. CDR1 is SGHAT, CDR2 FQNNGV, per germline. The receptor was isolated from an adult woman who had mild COVID-19 (a few samples of this study predate the infection). Cell type and time point are not known. V and J are TRBV11-2 and TRBJ2-7; a weak D match, TRBD1 (5 bases). Sequences were obtained from PBMCs or a T cell subset sorted from them (not recorded which). The CDR3 DNA is TGTGCCAGCCAGGGTTTCCACGAGCAGTACTTC. Translating gives CASQGFHEQYF.